This passage covers 20 T cell receptor beta chains from one sample sequenced in a study of T cell responses to AZD1222 COVID-19 vaccine. Clones were read by immunoSEQ multiplex PCR, and TCRdb kept only the in-frame ones, dropping some. The top ten clones hold over 2% of a sample with 88,000 or so clones, about nine tenths of them seen once. This sample comprised peripheral blood, obtained on day 0 of AZD1222 vaccination. These receptors all come from an adult in good health.

In its sample, this clone was seen once. The J gene is TRBJ1-3, the V gene TRBV28, with D unresolved. The CDR3 loop spans 13 amino acids. Germline CDR1 reads MDHEN; CDR2 reads SYDVKM. Trimming removed 7 bases at V and 14 bases at J, with 21 bases between. Here the CDR3 DNA reads TGTGCCAGCAACGGTCGCAGCGCGTCTCCCTTATATTTT. This gives the protein CASNGRSASPLYF.

This rearrangement joins TRBV30 to TRBJ2-7; D is undetermined. CDR1 is GTSNPN, CDR2 SVGIG, per germline (reference sequence). This CDR3 is 13 amino acids long. The V gene lost 4 bases and the J gene lost 2 bases, with 12 bases spanning the gap. The CDR3 DNA sequence: TGTGCCTGGACCCTACAGCTGGCCTACGAGCAGTACTTC. Translation gives CAWTLQLAYEQYF. Supplemented by reference TRBV30 and TRBJ2-7, the full variable domain reads SQTIHQWPATLVQPVGSPLSLECTVEGTSNPNLYWYRQAAGRGLQLLFYSVGIGQISSEVPQNLSASRPQDRQFILSSKKLLLSDSGFYLCAWTLQLAYEQYFGPGTRLTVT.

The V and J genes are TRBV7-9 and TRBJ1-5; 9 positions match TRBD1. The J segment lost 6 bases and the V segment lost 4 bases, leaving 7 bases of the junction unmatched. Germline loops: CDR1 SEHNR, CDR2 FQNEAQ (reference sequence). This CDR3 has 15 amino acids. CDR3 sequence: CASSYSTGGGQPQHF. DNA for the CDR3: TGTGCCAGCAGCTACTCGACAGGGGGAGGTCAGCCCCAGCATTTT.

The rearrangement uses TRBV9 and TRBJ1-1, with D hard to call. This CDR3 is 15 amino acids long. Germline loops: CDR1 SGDLS, CDR2 YYNGEE. V lost 0 bases, J lost 1 base, and 10 bases lay in between. The CDR3 spells CASSVGRGGNTEAFF. The CDR3 DNA is TGTGCCAGCAGCGTAGGGCGGGGAGGGAACACTGAAGCTTTCTTT.

V gene TRBV5-1 combines with J gene TRBJ2-2; D unresolved. CDR1 is SGHRS, CDR2 YFSETQ, per germline. V was clipped by 0 bases and J by 6 bases, with 9 bases between them. CDR3 size: 14 residues. CDR3 residues: CASSLDSSAGELFF. CDR3 sequence (DNA): TGCGCCAGCAGCTTGGATAGTTCGGCCGGGGAGCTGTTTTTT.

The gene calls are TRBV7-9 and TRBJ1-1; TRBD1 might be the D (5 bases). The V gene's germline CDR1 is SEHNR and CDR2 FQNEAQ (reference sequence). V was shortened by 1 base and J by 5 bases, with 11 bases between the two germline ends. CDR3 length: 14 amino acids. Written as DNA, the CDR3 is TGTGCCAGCAGCTTAGGGGGACCACGAACTGAAGCTTTCTTT. It codes for CASSLGGPRTEAFF.

As regards this clone: The identical CDR3 is also encoded by other nucleotide sequences in the sample. The chain carries TRBV27 and TRBJ1-4; D call uncertain. Germline V gene data show CDR1 as MNHEY and CDR2 as SMNVEV (reference sequence). Trimming cost V 0 bases and J 0 bases, with 8 bases left between them. This CDR3 comprises 16 residues. CDR3 region: CASSLSVGATNEKLFF. The CDR3 bases are TGTGCCAGCAGTTTATCGGTCGGGGCAACTAATGAAAAACTGTTTTTT. The complete variable domain, with remaining parts taken from reference TRBV27 and TRBJ1-4, reads EAQVTQNPRYLITVTGKKLTVTCSQNMNHEYMSWYRQDPGLGLRQIYYSMNVEVTDKGDVPEGYKVSRKEKRNFPLILESPSPNQTSLYFCASSLSVGATNEKLFFGSGTQLSVL.

This clone appeared once. J is TRBJ2-7 and V is TRBV25-1, with D hard to call. Germline V gene sequence: CDR1 MGHDK, CDR2 SYGVNS. CDR3 size: 12 residues. V lost 9 bases and J lost 6, with 15 bases in between. The CDR3 protein is CASRKAGGEQYF. The CDR3 nucleotides read TGTGCCAGTAGAAAAGCAGGTGGCGAGCAGTACTTC.

The J gene is TRBJ1-1, the V gene TRBV6-2 or TRBV6-3, with D hard to call. Trimming stripped 2 bases from V and 4 bases from J, with 8 bases between. The CDR3 spans 13 residues. Germline loops: CDR1 MNHEY, CDR2 SVGEGT. CDR3 DNA: TGTGCCAGCAGTTACGGGTGGGGCACTGAAGCTTTCTTT. The encoded protein is CASSYGWGTEAFF.

The rearrangement links TRBV12-3 or TRBV12-4 to TRBJ1-4; D gene unclear. V lost 5 bases to trimming and J lost 10 bases, with 11 bases between them. This CDR3 has 12 residues. The CDR3 nucleotides are TGTGCCAGCAGTCGGACCACCCCAAAACTGTTTTTT. It codes for CASSRTTPKLFF.

The rearrangement links TRBV10-2 to TRBJ2-3; 7 nucleotides line up with TRBD1. This CDR3 has 13 amino acids. J was trimmed by 4 bases and V by 3 bases; bases with no gene match: 1. Germline CDR1 reads WSHSY; CDR2 reads SAAADI. CDR3 residues: CASSEQGPDTQYF. CDR3 DNA sequence: TGCGCCAGCAGTGAACAGGGGCCAGATACGCAGTATTTT.

The V call is TRBV6-2 or TRBV6-3, the J call TRBJ2-7; 9 nucleotides agree with TRBD1. The CDR3 has 15 residues. V lost 6 bases to trimming and J lost 4 bases; unmatched junction nucleotides: 10. The germline CDR1 and CDR2 sequences are MNHEY and SVGEGT. CDR3 sequence: CASSQTGTGRYEQYF. CDR3 DNA: TGTGCCAGCAGCCAAACCGGGACAGGGAGGTACGAGCAGTACTTC.

V and J are TRBV2 and TRBJ2-2; the D gene is possibly TRBD1 (5 bases). The CDR3 has 14 amino acids. CDR1 and CDR2 from the germline V gene are SNHLY and FYNNEI. Trimming left V 2 bases short and J 7 bases short, with 11 bases between. DNA of the CDR3: TGTGCCAGCAGTGAACAGGGATACTTCGGGGAGCTGTTTTTT. This translates into CASSEQGYFGELFF.

DNA of the CDR3: TGTGCCAGCAGCCAAACCCAGGGTGGTAGGTCCTACGAGCAGTACTTC. Translating it yields CASSQTQGGRSYEQYF. The chain carries TRBV7-2 and TRBJ2-7, with a tentative D call TRBD1 (5 bases). Looked up from germline, CDR1 is SGHTA and CDR2 is FQGNSA. V was shortened by 5 bases and J by 1 base, with 18 bases between the two germline ends. The CDR3 sequence is 16 residues long.

This chain uses TRBV3-1 (or the pseudogene TRBV3-2) with TRBJ2-7, with 10 bases that match TRBD1. Germline CDR1 is LGHDT and CDR2 is YNNKEL (reference sequence). V was pared by 4 bases and J by 7 bases, with 10 bases of the junction left unmatched. This CDR3 comprises 15 residues. CDR3 nucleotide sequence: TGTGCCAGCAGCCCATGGGACAGGGGCTTGAGTGAGCAGTACTTC. Encoded protein: CASSPWDRGLSEQYF.

The genes are TRBV3-1 (or the pseudogene TRBV3-2) and TRBJ2-1; 8 bases fit TRBD2. CDR1 and CDR2 from the germline V gene are LGHDT and YNNKEL (reference sequence). The CDR3 consists of 16 residues. Trimming took 1 base from V and 2 from J; bases not matched to a gene: 4. The CDR3 bases are TGTGCCAGCAGCCAAGTGGCGGGAGGAGCCTACAATGAGCAGTTCTTC. Translating it yields CASSQVAGGAYNEQFF.

In its sample, this clone was seen a few times. This rearrangement joins TRBV2 to TRBJ1-5; the D is unclear. This CDR3 is built from 16 residues. The ends were cut back, 0 bases at V and 4 bases at J, with 13 bases in the middle. Germline V CDR1 and CDR2: SNHLY, FYNNEI. CDR3 nucleotide sequence: TGTGCCAGCAGTGAAGCGCAAGGAATGGGAAATCAGCCCCAGCATTTT. Its protein is CASSEAQGMGNQPQHF.

This chain links TRBV2 with TRBJ1-2; the D is unclear. In germline, CDR1 is SNHLY, CDR2 FYNNEI. This CDR3 has 18 amino acids. V lost 5 bases to trimming and J lost 4 bases, with 26 bases between them. The CDR3 loop reads CASSSPPKGPAIVYGYTF. The CDR3 DNA follows: TGTGCCAGCAGTTCCCCCCCCAAAGGACCGGCGATCGTCTATGGCTACACCTTC.

The chain carries TRBV9 and TRBJ1-1; 10 bases map to TRBD1. The CDR3 totals 17 residues. Germline CDR1 SGDLS, CDR2 YYNGEE. Unmatched junction bases numbered 11, after V lost 3 bases and J lost 3 bases. CDR3 sequence reads: CASSALRTGGRDTEAFF. DNA of the CDR3: TGTGCCAGCAGCGCCTTAAGGACAGGGGGGCGGGACACTGAAGCTTTCTTT.

This chain connects TRBV6-4 to TRBJ2-3; 10 bases fit TRBD2. J was trimmed by 2 bases and V by 6 bases; bases with no gene match: 5. In germline, CDR1 is MRHNA, CDR2 SNTAGT. This CDR3 comprises 15 residues. CDR3 amino acids: CASSQTSGSTDTQYF. The CDR3 region has the DNA TGTGCCAGCAGCCAGACTAGCGGGTCCACAGATACGCAGTATTTT.